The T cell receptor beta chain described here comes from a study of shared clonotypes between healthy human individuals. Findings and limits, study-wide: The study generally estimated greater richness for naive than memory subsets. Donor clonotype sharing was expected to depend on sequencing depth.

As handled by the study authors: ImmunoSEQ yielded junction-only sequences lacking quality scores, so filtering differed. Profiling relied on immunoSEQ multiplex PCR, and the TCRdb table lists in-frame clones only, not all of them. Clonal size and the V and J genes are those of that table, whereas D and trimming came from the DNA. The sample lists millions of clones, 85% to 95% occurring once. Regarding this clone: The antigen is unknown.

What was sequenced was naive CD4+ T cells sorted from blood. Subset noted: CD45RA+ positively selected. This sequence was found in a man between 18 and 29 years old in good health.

The CDR3 coding sequence is TGTGCCAGCAGTGCCGGGACAATGGACTACCTTGAAGCTTTCTTT. Its protein product is CASSAGTMDYLEAFF. The chain has TRBV6-5 and TRBJ1-1; possible D gene TRBD1, 6 bases. The CDR3 runs to 15 residues. Per germline, CDR1 MNHEY and CDR2 SVGAGI. Trimming removed 5 bases at V and 7 bases at J, with 20 bases between.